One T cell receptor (beta chain) is described in this entry. The CDR3 spans 14 residues. Germline CDR1 and CDR2: LNHNV and YYDKDF (reference sequence). The V gene lost 6 bases and the J gene lost 8 bases, with 14 bases spanning the gap. The data derive from a study of CD8 T cells in Susac syndrome. CD8+ and CD4+ T cells circulating in blood were sequenced for TCR beta. FACS enriched CD8+ TEMRA cells, while bulk CD8+ and CD4+ were negatively isolated. Reverse transcription of about 0.45 to 1 ug RNA was performed with random hexamers. A multiplex approach, immunoSEQ multiplex PCR, amplified TCR beta CDR3 across 54 Vbeta and 13 Jbeta. TCRdb re-called the immunoSEQ multiplex PCR reads with MiXCR, one entry per CDR3 protein. The table has 150,000 or so distinct CDR3 sequences, 90% to 95% seen once.

The sample consisted of CD4+ T cells from PBMCs. The chain employs TRBV15 and TRBJ1-6; D ambiguous. The clonotype originates from a human donor with Susac syndrome. CDR3 coding DNA: TGTGCCACCAGTAACCGGGATGCCTATTCACCCCTCCACTTT. Protein sequence: CATSNRDAYSPLHF.